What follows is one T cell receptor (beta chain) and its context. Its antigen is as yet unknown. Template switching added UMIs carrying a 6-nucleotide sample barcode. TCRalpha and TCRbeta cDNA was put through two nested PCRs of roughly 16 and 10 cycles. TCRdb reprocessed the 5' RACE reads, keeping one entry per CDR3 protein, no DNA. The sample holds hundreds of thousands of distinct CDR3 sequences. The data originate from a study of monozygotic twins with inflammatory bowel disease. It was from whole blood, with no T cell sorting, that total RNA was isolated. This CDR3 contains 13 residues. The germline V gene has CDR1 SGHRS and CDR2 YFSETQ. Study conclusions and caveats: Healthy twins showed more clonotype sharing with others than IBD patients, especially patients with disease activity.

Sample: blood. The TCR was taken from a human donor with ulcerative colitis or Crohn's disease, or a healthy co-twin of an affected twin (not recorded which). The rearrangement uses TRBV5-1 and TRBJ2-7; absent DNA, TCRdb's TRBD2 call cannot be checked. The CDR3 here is CASKEGSSYEQYF. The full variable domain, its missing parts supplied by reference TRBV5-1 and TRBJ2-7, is KAGVTQTPRYLIKTRGQQVTLSCSPISGHRSVSWYQQTPGQGLQFLFEYFSETQRNKGNFPGRFSGRQFSNSRSEMNVSTLELGDSALYLCASKEGSSYEQYFGPGTRLTVT.